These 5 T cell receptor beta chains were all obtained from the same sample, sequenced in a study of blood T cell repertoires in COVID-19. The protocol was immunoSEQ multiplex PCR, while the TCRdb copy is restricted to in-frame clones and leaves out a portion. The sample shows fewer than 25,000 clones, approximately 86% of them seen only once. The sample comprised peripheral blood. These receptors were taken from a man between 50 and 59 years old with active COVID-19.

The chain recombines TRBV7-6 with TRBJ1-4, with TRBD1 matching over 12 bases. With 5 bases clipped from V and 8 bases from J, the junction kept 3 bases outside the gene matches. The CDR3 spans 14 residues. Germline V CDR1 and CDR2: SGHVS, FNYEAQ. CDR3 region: CASSPGTGGEKLFF. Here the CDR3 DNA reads TGTGCCAGCAGCCCGGGGACAGGGGGCGAAAAACTGTTTTTT.

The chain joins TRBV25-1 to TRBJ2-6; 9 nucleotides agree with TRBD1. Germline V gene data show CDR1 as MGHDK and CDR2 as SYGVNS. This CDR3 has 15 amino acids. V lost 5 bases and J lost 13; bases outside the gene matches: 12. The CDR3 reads CASSPRDRAAGVLTF. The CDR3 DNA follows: TGTGCCAGCAGTCCCCGGGACAGGGCCGCAGGGGTCCTGACTTTC.

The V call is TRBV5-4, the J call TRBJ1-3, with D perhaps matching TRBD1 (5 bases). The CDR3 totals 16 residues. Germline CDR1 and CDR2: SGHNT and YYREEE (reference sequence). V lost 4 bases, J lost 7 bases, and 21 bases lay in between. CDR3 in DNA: TGTGCCAGCAGCCCCGATTTGGGGGGGAGGAAGAACACCATATATTTT. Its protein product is CASSPDLGGRKNTIYF.

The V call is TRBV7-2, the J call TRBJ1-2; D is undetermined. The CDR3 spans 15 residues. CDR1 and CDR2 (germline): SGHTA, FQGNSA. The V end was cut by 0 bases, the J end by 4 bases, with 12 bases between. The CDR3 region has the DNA TGTGCCAGCAGCTTAGCGCGGGTTTCATCCTATGGCTACACCTTC. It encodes CASSLARVSSYGYTF.

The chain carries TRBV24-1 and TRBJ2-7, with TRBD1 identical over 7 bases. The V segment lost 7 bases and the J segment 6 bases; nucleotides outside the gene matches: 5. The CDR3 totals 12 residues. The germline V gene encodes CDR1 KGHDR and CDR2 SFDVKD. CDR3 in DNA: TGTGCCACCAGAGGGACAGAAGGCGAGCAGTACTTC. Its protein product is CATRGTEGEQYF.